Each of the 24 T cell receptor beta chains below was sequenced from the same sample in a study of T-cell reconstitution after alpha-beta-depleted transplantation in children listed by TCRdb under 2016. The label giving this sample's treatment or condition can be read as: allogeneic hematopoietic cell transplantation with graft depleted of TCRalphabeta T cells and CD19 B cells. The library was produced with PCR. Reads for this sample came from an Illumina HiSeq 2500. To normalize quantification of the TCRbeta repertoire, the TCR libraries were built with molecular barcoding that relied on unique molecular identifiers. TCRdb took the public reads, trimmed them with fastp at Q25, ran MiXCR for clone calling and kept in-frame beta chains. CDR3 protein duplicates are merged, each entry listing the most common genes and DNA. The table for this sample lists a few hundred thousand distinct CDR3 sequences; approximately 13% of them were counted only once. The ten largest clones take up around 2.2% of the sample.

Sequenced material: PBMCs, mostly from graft donor cells, taken 360 days after TCRalphabeta/CD19-depleted stem cell transplant. The receptor set was obtained from a male patient younger than 18 who had a stem cell transplant for acute myeloid leukemia, so the T cells may come from the graft donor.

This clonotype was observed many times. This chain joins TRBV20-1 and TRBJ2-3; 8 bases align to TRBD2. Germline CDR1 and CDR2: DFQATT and SNEGSKA (reference sequence). The CDR3 spans 14 residues. V lost 6 bases to trimming and J lost 1 base; unmatched junction nucleotides: 6. The CDR3 bases are TGCAGTGCCGGGGGGGGAGGTGGCACAGATACGCAGTATTTT. It yields the protein CSAGGGGGTDTQYF.

The DNA for the CDR3 is TGTGCCATCAGTGAGGGACAGGGATCTTGGGAGACCCAGTACTTC. This encodes CAISEGQGSWETQYF. The chain couples TRBV10-3 to TRBJ2-5, with 8 bases aligning to TRBD1. J gave up 5 bases and V 2 bases, and 7 bases lay outside the gene matches. Germline-derived CDR1 and CDR2 are ENHRY and SYGVKD. The CDR3 spans 15 residues.

This clonotype was detected a few times. V gene TRBV28 combines with J gene TRBJ1-2, with D possibly TRBD1 on 5 matching bases. CDR1 and CDR2 (germline): MDHEN, SYDVKM. V shed 6 bases and J shed 1 base, with 9 bases lying between them. The CDR3 has 13 amino acids. CDR3: CASSQGYNYGYTF. CDR3 bases: TGTGCCAGCAGCCAGGGTTATAACTATGGCTACACCTTC.

This chain uses TRBV7-9 with TRBJ2-5; TRBD1 aligns across 7 bases. The germline CDR1 and CDR2 sequences are SEHNR and FQNEAQ (reference sequence). V dropped 5 bases and J dropped 5; count of bases not matched to a gene: 11. The CDR3 is made up of 15 amino acids. CDR3 in amino acids: CASSPPTGKVETQYF. CDR3 DNA: TGTGCCAGCAGCCCACCGACAGGGAAGGTGGAGACCCAGTACTTC.

This clonotype was detected ten times or more. This chain uses TRBV18 with TRBJ2-1, with D hard to call. Germline V lookup: CDR1 KGHSH, CDR2 LQKENI. Trimming left V 2 bases short and J 0 bases short, with 8 bases between. CDR3 length: 15 residues. The CDR3 bases are TGTGCCAGCTCACCAGTTACGGGCTCCTACAATGAGCAGTTCTTC. Protein: CASSPVTGSYNEQFF.

This clonotype showed up many times. The chain has TRBV20-1 and TRBJ2-7; D is unclear. The V gene's germline CDR1 is DFQATT and CDR2 SNEGSKA (reference sequence). The length of the CDR3 is 13 residues. V gave up 6 bases and J gave up 3 bases, with 15 bases separating them. Here the CDR3 DNA reads TGCAGTGCCCACTCATCGGTAGACTACGAGCAGTACTTC. Protein: CSAHSSVDYEQYF.

This chain uses TRBV12-3 or TRBV12-4 with TRBJ2-3, with D possibly called TRBD1 or TRBD2 (5 bases each). This CDR3 has 11 amino acids. Trimming took off 6 bases at V and 10 bases at J, with 11 bases between the two ends. The CDR3 loop reads CASRSGTPQYF. The CDR3 bases are TGTGCCAGCAGATCCGGGACCCCGCAGTATTTT.

A few counts support this clonotype. This rearrangement joins TRBV12-3 or TRBV12-4 to TRBJ2-3; 7 bases match TRBD1. This CDR3 region has 15 residues. Trimming took 1 base from V and 2 from J; bases not matched to a gene: 3. The CDR3 region is CASSLGQGFTDTQYF. The CDR3, as DNA: TGTGCCAGCAGTTTAGGACAGGGATTCACAGATACGCAGTATTTT.

This sequence joins TRBV29-1 and TRBJ1-2; D is ambiguous. CDR3 length: 9 residues. The germline gives CDR1 SQVTM, CDR2 ANQGSEA. Trimming cost V 4 bases and J 6 bases, with 3 bases left between them. CDR3: CSVVDGYTF. The DNA for the CDR3 is TGCAGCGTTGTGGATGGCTACACCTTC.

The V call is TRBV20-1, the J call TRBJ2-5; 7 bases are shared with TRBD2. Per germline, CDR1 DFQATT and CDR2 SNEGSKA (reference sequence). This CDR3 is built from 15 residues. V trimming: 7 bases; J trimming: 4 bases; junction bases outside the gene matches: 15. The CDR3 reads CSVPYTSVGLETQYF. The DNA for the CDR3 is TGCAGTGTCCCCTATACTAGCGTTGGGTTAGAGACCCAGTACTTC.

This clonotype has ten or more counts. The chain couples TRBV5-5 to TRBJ2-1, with 11 positions matching TRBD2. The germline gives CDR1 SGHKS, CDR2 YYEKEE (reference sequence). Germline trimming cut 4 bases from V and 7 bases from J; bases unmatched to any gene: 7. The CDR3 is made up of 15 amino acids. CDR3 DNA: TGTGCCAGCAGCCCAACTAGCGGGAGCGGTAATGAGCAGTTCTTC. Translation gives CASSPTSGSGNEQFF. The whole variable domain, remainder taken from reference TRBV5-5 and TRBJ2-1, is DAGVTQSPTHLIKTRGQQVTLRCSPISGHKSVSWYQQVLGQGPQFIFQYYEKEERGRGNFPDRFSARQFPNYSSELNVNALLLGDSALYLCASSPTSGSGNEQFFGPGTRLTVL.

The V gene is TRBV7-2, the J gene TRBJ2-7; possible D gene TRBD2, 6 bases. The CDR3 spans 14 residues. Trimming left V 5 bases short and J 0 bases short, with 11 bases between. Germline CDR1 reads SGHTA; CDR2 reads FQGNSA. The CDR3 loop reads CASSRDSSSYEQYF. CDR3 in DNA: TGTGCCAGCAGCAGGGACTCGAGCTCCTACGAGCAGTACTTC.

This clonotype was counted between two and nine times. J is TRBJ2-3 and V is TRBV4-2; 8 bases match TRBD2. V gave up 0 bases and J gave up 0 bases; unmatched junction bases: 11. The CDR3 totals 19 residues. Germline assignment: CDR1 LGHNA and CDR2 YNFKEQ. The CDR3 DNA reads as TGTGCCAGCAGCCAAGACCTCCCCAGGCTAGCGGGTAGCACAGATACGCAGTATTTT. This translates into CASSQDLPRLAGSTDTQYF.

To note about this clonotype: This could be a read error, since a much larger clone is one nucleotide away. The CDR3: CASSYYPDTQYF. In nucleotides, the CDR3 is TGTGCCAGCAGTTATTACCCAGATACGCAGTATTTT. This chain uses TRBV28 with TRBJ2-3; no definite D call. CDR3 length: 12 amino acids. CDR1 MDHEN and CDR2 SYDVKM come from the germline V gene. Trimming took off 4 bases at V and 4 bases at J, with 6 bases between the two ends.

This clonotype was counted a single time. The chain employs TRBV15 and TRBJ1-5; D possibly corresponds to TRBD1 (5 bases). CDR3 length: 16 amino acids. CDR1 is LNHNV and CDR2 is YYDKDF in the germline V gene (reference sequence). V dropped 1 base and J dropped 2 bases, with 12 bases sitting between them. The CDR3: CATSRVTGRGNQPQHF. The CDR3 region has the DNA TGTGCCACCAGCAGAGTGACGGGCAGGGGCAATCAGCCCCAGCATTTT.

The J gene is TRBJ2-3, the V gene TRBV24-1; a weak D match, TRBD1 (6 bases). Germline CDR1 is KGHDR and CDR2 is SFDVKD. Between the trimmed V and J ends, which lost 11 bases and 1 base, there was a span of 12 bases. The CDR3 runs 13 residues. CDR3 protein: CAIGQLGTDTQYF. In nucleotides, the CDR3 is TGTGCCATCGGACAGTTAGGCACAGATACGCAGTATTTT.

A few counts support this clonotype. The chain combines TRBV19 with TRBJ2-3; 10 bases align to TRBD1. CDR1 and CDR2 (germline): LNHDA, SQIVND (reference sequence). V lost 7 bases to trimming and J lost 5 bases; unmatched junction nucleotides: 9. This CDR3 has 15 amino acids. As DNA, the CDR3 is TGTGCCAGTACTCTGACAGGGGGCTATGGAGATACGCAGTATTTT. As protein: CASTLTGGYGDTQYF.

The table lists this clonotype with a few counts. The chain links TRBV28 to TRBJ1-2, with 9 bases lining up with TRBD1. CDR3 length: 14 residues. Trimming at V came to 6 bases and at J to 8 bases, leaving 10 bases not matched to a gene. CDR1 and CDR2 from the germline V gene are MDHEN and SYDVKM. This CDR3 is CASSFTGTGNGYTF. The CDR3 bases are TGTGCCAGCAGCTTTACCGGGACAGGGAACGGCTACACCTTC.

The V gene is TRBV3-1, the J gene TRBJ2-2; 9 bases align to TRBD2. Germline lookup yields CDR1 LGHDT and CDR2 YNNKEL (reference sequence). The V gene end was trimmed by 4 bases and the J gene end by 1 base; junction bases not matched to a gene: 22. This CDR3 has 22 amino acids. Written as DNA, the CDR3 is TGTGCCAGCAGCCCCCACACAGGGGTCGTGGCGGGAGGGCTCTGGAACACCGGGGAGCTGTTTTTT. As protein: CASSPHTGVVAGGLWNTGELFF.

This clonotype has just a few counts. This chain connects TRBV11-2 to TRBJ2-7; no definite D call. Between the trimmed V and J ends, which lost 2 bases and 0 bases, there was a span of 8 bases. The CDR3 contains 14 residues. Germline V gives CDR1 SGHAT, CDR2 FQNNGV. The CDR3 here is CASSLQRFSYEQYF. Here the CDR3 DNA reads TGTGCCAGCAGCTTACAGAGGTTCTCCTACGAGCAGTACTTC.

V and J are TRBV4-3 and TRBJ2-7, with TRBD2 as a possible D gene (6 bases). V was pared by 3 bases and J by 2 bases, with 17 bases between. The CDR3 covers 16 residues. Germline V CDR1 and CDR2: LGHNA, YSLEER. CDR3 DNA: TGCGCCAGCAGCCATAGTACGCTAGCGCTTCCCTACGAGCAGTACTTC. This sequence encodes CASSHSTLALPYEQYF.

This chain links TRBV28 with TRBJ2-2; tentatively, D is TRBD1 (6 bases). The germline gives CDR1 MDHEN, CDR2 SYDVKM. Deletions cut 6 bases from V and 4 bases from J, with 15 bases between. This CDR3 has 15 residues. The CDR3 here is CASSIQGPSTGELFF. For the CDR3, the DNA is TGTGCCAGCAGCATACAGGGACCGAGCACCGGGGAGCTGTTTTTT.

This clonotype was counted many times. The rearrangement joins TRBV12-3 or TRBV12-4 to TRBJ2-1, with a possible D match to TRBD2 (6 bases). V lost 6 bases and J 0 bases, leaving 6 bases between the germline ends. CDR3 length equals 13 residues. CDR3 amino acids: CASSGSSYNEQFF. CDR3 bases: TGTGCCAGCAGCGGGAGCTCCTACAATGAGCAGTTCTTC.

This clonotype has only a few counts. This chain uses TRBV5-5 with TRBJ2-7; TRBD1 matches 8 bases. Trimming took 3 bases from V and 3 from J; bases not matched to a gene: 8. The CDR3 is 15 amino acids. Germline V lookup: CDR1 SGHKS, CDR2 YYEKEE (reference sequence). For the CDR3, the DNA is TGTGCCAGCAGCTGGGACAGGACGCGAAACTACGAGCAGTACTTC. It yields the protein CASSWDRTRNYEQYF.